The 3 T cell receptor beta chains given below trace back to one sample, sequenced in a study of response to subunit inactivated influenza vaccine. TCRdb re-analysed the RT-PCR reads in MiXCR, keeping a single row per CDR3 protein. Of more than 700,000 distinct CDR3 sequences detected, 21% appear once; the ten largest clones hold roughly 10%. The sample was PBMCs from blood, taken around 5 days after vaccination. The receptors originated from a man aged 50 or older who received an inactivated influenza vaccine.

Details on this clonotype: Germline and junction disagree at one end, which may indicate a read error. The chain links TRBV6-1 to TRBJ2-7; 8 bases agree with TRBD1. Per germline, CDR1 MNHNS and CDR2 SASEGT. CDR3 length: 15 amino acids. CDR3 residues: CASNEVARGLGEQYF. CDR3 coding DNA: TGTGCCAGCAATGAAGTGGCCAGGGGGCTGGGGGAGCAGTACTTC.

This clonotype has at least ten counts. The rearrangement uses TRBV29-1 and TRBJ2-7; D is ambiguous. The germline V gene has CDR1 SQVTM and CDR2 ANQGSEA. The CDR3 has 15 residues. V lost 4 bases and J 0 bases, leaving 16 bases between the germline ends. The CDR3 protein is CSVVFMTESSYEQYF. Written as DNA, the CDR3 is TGCAGCGTTGTTTTTATGACTGAGAGCTCCTACGAGCAGTACTTC.

Many counts were recorded for this clonotype. One end of the junction does not line up with germline, which may come from a read error. The V call is TRBV12-3 or TRBV12-4, the J call TRBJ1-5; D unclear. CDR3 length: 13 residues. CDR3 loop: CASSLNRNQPQHF. Here the CDR3 DNA reads TGTGCCAGCAGTTTAAATCGCAACCAGCCCCAGCATTTT.